A single sample gave rise to the 24 T cell receptor beta chains below, sequenced in a study of beta chain features in type 1 diabetes. Reverse transcription of all isolated RNA meant that expressed TCRB transcripts were sequenced. The method was immunoSEQ multiplex PCR; TCRdb's version includes in-frame clones alone and lacks a portion of them. The sample includes over 500,000 clones, about 16% of them seen just once. The sequenced material came from naive CD4+ T cells from blood. The receptors originated from a man younger than 30 in good health.

This chain connects TRBV7-3 to TRBJ1-1; unclear D gene. The CDR3 length is 15 residues. V lost 4 bases and J lost 1, with 13 bases in between. Germline assignment: CDR1 SGHTA and CDR2 FQGTGA. CDR3 in DNA: TGTGCCAGCAGCTCTACCGGGCCGGGGAACACTGAAGCTTTCTTT. It yields the protein CASSSTGPGNTEAFF.

The chain couples TRBV7-2 to TRBJ1-5, with TRBD1 matching 7 bases. This CDR3 comprises 14 residues. The ends lost 5 bases at V and 7 bases at J; junction bases unmatched: 8. The germline CDR1 and CDR2 sequences are SGHTA and FQGNSA. This CDR3 reads CASSPQQGFQPQHF. CDR3 nucleotide sequence: TGTGCCAGCAGCCCTCAACAGGGGTTCCAGCCCCAGCATTTT.

The V gene is TRBV28, the J gene TRBJ2-3; D possibly corresponds to TRBD2 (6 bases). The CDR3 spans 18 residues. Germline CDR1 and CDR2: MDHEN and SYDVKM. Trimming took 8 bases from V and 0 from J, leaving 24 bases between them. The DNA of the CDR3 is TGTGCCAGCTGTAAGTTTTCACTCCGGGAGACTAGCACAGATACGCAGTATTTT. Amino acids: CASCKFSLRETSTDTQYF.

This clone was recorded a few times. V and J are TRBV13 and TRBJ2-7, with 9 bases identical to TRBD1. Germline V lookup: CDR1 PRHDT, CDR2 FYEKMQ (reference sequence). CDR3 length equals 15 residues. Trimming cost V 5 bases and J 2 bases; bases outside gene matches: 7. The CDR3 coding sequence is TGTGCCAGCAGCCCCCGGGGACAGGGCCCCTACGAGCAGTACTTC. Protein sequence: CASSPRGQGPYEQYF.

This clone turned up a few times. The gene calls are TRBV7-2 and TRBJ2-7; 10 nucleotides agree with TRBD2. The J segment lost 4 bases and the V segment lost 1 base, leaving 4 bases of the junction unmatched. CDR3 size: 15 residues. CDR1 is SGHTA and CDR2 is FQGNSA in the germline V gene. The CDR3 DNA follows: TGTGCCAGCAGCTTAGTGGCTAGCGGGGGATACGAGCAGTACTTC. As protein: CASSLVASGGYEQYF.

This clone was observed a few times. J is TRBJ1-5 and V is TRBV4-2; D remains unclear. V lost 2 bases, J lost 0 bases, and 8 bases lay in between. From germline, CDR1 is LGHNA and CDR2 YNFKEQ. The CDR3 is made up of 15 amino acids. The CDR3 DNA reads as TGTGCCAGCAGCCAAATTTCGGGTAGCAATCAGCCCCAGCATTTT. Amino acids: CASSQISGSNQPQHF.

This clone was observed a handful of times. The chain combines TRBV15 with TRBJ1-2, with D hard to call. Germline assignment: CDR1 LNHNV and CDR2 YYDKDF (reference sequence). The CDR3 runs to 17 residues. Trimming took 0 bases from V and 4 from J, leaving 18 bases between them. CDR3 nucleotide sequence: TGTGCCACCAGCAGAGATGTCCGGGTCCCCACCTTCTATGGCTACACCTTC. This translates into CATSRDVRVPTFYGYTF.

This clone was seen a handful of times. The gene calls are TRBV5-4 and TRBJ1-2, with a possible D match to TRBD1 (5 bases). Germline V gene sequence: CDR1 SGHNT, CDR2 YYREEE (reference sequence). V gave up 3 bases and J gave up 4 bases, with 16 bases separating them. The CDR3 contains 15 residues. DNA of the CDR3: TGTGCCAGCAGCTCCCCTGGGGAGAGGGGCTATGGCTACACCTTC. This encodes CASSSPGERGYGYTF.

The V gene is TRBV7-2, the J gene TRBJ2-2, with 7 positions matching TRBD1. CDR3 length equals 15 residues. V shed 3 bases and J 0 bases; nucleotides not matched to a gene: 1. CDR1 and CDR2 from the germline V gene are SGHTA and FQGNSA. The CDR3 DNA reads as TGTGCCAGCAGCTTCGGGACAGCGAACACCGGGGAGCTGTTTTTT. Translating gives CASSFGTANTGELFF.

The chain combines TRBV5-1 with TRBJ2-1; D ambiguous. The germline CDR1 and CDR2 sequences are SGHRS and YFSETQ. Trimming pared 0 bases from V and 7 bases from J, leaving 11 bases between. The CDR3 totals 14 residues. In nucleotides, the CDR3 is TGCGCCAGCAGCTTGGGGGTCCCTAGGAATGAGCAGTTCTTC. It codes for CASSLGVPRNEQFF.

This clone occurred a few times. CDR3 region: CASSPLFTDTQYF. The CDR3 DNA sequence: TGTGCCAGCAGCCCTCTTTTCACAGATACGCAGTATTTT. The chain links TRBV7-9 to TRBJ2-3; D uncertain. This CDR3 is 13 amino acids long. V lost 5 bases, J lost 2 bases, and 8 bases lay in between. Germline V CDR1 and CDR2: SEHNR, FQNEAQ (reference sequence).

The chain uses TRBV15 and TRBJ1-4; no definite D call. Trimming took 3 bases from V and 7 from J, leaving 9 bases between them. There are 13 residues in the CDR3. CDR1 is LNHNV and CDR2 is YYDKDF in the germline V gene (reference sequence). This chain's CDR3 is CATSSFVGEKLFF. The DNA of the CDR3 is TGTGCCACCAGCAGCTTTGTGGGTGAAAAACTGTTTTTT.

This clone was seen a handful of times. V usage is TRBV7-9 and J usage is TRBJ2-4; perhaps TRBD2 as D (6 bases). This CDR3 comprises 17 residues. In germline, CDR1 is SEHNR, CDR2 FQNEAQ (reference sequence). Trimming left V 1 base short and J 6 bases short, with 19 bases between. The CDR3 DNA follows: TGTGCCAGCAGCTTAGACGTATGGGAGGCCCCCCTAAACATTCAGTACTTC. Translated: CASSLDVWEAPLNIQYF.

A few counts support this clone. This chain uses TRBV9 with TRBJ1-1, with D perhaps matching TRBD1 (6 bases). The germline CDR1 and CDR2 sequences are SGDLS and YYNGEE. The CDR3 is made up of 14 amino acids. Trimming cost V 2 bases and J 1 base, with 9 bases left between them. For the CDR3, the DNA is TGTGCCAGCAGCGTGACGACAGGGAACACTGAAGCTTTCTTT. It translates to CASSVTTGNTEAFF.

Only a few counts were recorded for this clone. The V call is TRBV28, the J call TRBJ2-2; possible D gene TRBD1, 5 bases. The CDR3 covers 14 residues. V was pared by 7 bases and J by 5 bases, with 14 bases between. The V gene's germline CDR1 is MDHEN and CDR2 SYDVKM. CDR3 in amino acids: CASTQTRETGELFF. The CDR3 region has the DNA TGTGCCAGCACCCAGACCAGGGAAACCGGGGAGCTGTTTTTT.

The chain employs TRBV28 and TRBJ2-3; no definite D call. The CDR3 covers 11 residues. In germline, CDR1 is MDHEN, CDR2 SYDVKM. V shed 3 bases and J shed 8 bases, with 6 bases lying between them. The CDR3 nucleotides are TGTGCCAGCAGTTTGGAAAGTACGCAGTATTTT. Its protein product is CASSLESTQYF.

The sample holds a few counts of this clone. V gene TRBV7-6 combines with J gene TRBJ2-7; D is ambiguous. This CDR3 region has 12 residues. Germline V gene data show CDR1 as SGHVS and CDR2 as FNYEAQ. With 5 bases removed from V and 0 bases from J, the gap between germline ends came to 5 bases. The CDR3 bases are TGTGCCAGCAGCCCGAGCTCCTACGAGCAGTACTTC. The encoded protein is CASSPSSYEQYF.

This clone was seen just once. The V and J genes are TRBV18 and TRBJ1-1; 12 nucleotides agree with TRBD1. The CDR3 extends over 15 amino acids. V lost 9 bases and J lost 0; bases outside the gene matches: 5. CDR1 KGHSH and CDR2 LQKENI come from the germline V gene. CDR3 sequence: CASRDRGLVNTEAFF. Here the CDR3 DNA reads TGTGCCAGTAGGGACAGGGGGCTTGTGAACACTGAAGCTTTCTTT.

In this sample, this clone turned up a few times. CDR3 residues: CASSLLAGKTQYF. The CDR3 DNA is TGTGCCAGCAGCTTACTAGCGGGAAAGACCCAGTACTTC. This chain links TRBV7-8 with TRBJ2-5; the match to TRBD2 covers 9 bases. The CDR3 contains 13 residues. Germline trimming cut 2 bases from V and 6 bases from J; bases unmatched to any gene: 1. Per germline, CDR1 SGHVS and CDR2 FQNEAQ.

This clone was seen only a few times. The genes are TRBV9 and TRBJ1-1, with D perhaps matching TRBD1 (5 bases). The CDR3 spans 12 residues. The V and J ends lost 3 bases and 10 bases respectively, with 13 bases between them. Germline V CDR1 and CDR2: SGDLS, YYNGEE. CDR3 DNA sequence: TGTGCCAGCAGCGCCGGGACCGAGGGAGCTTTCTTT. It is translated as CASSAGTEGAFF.

The V and J genes are TRBV5-4 and TRBJ2-3; D unresolved. The V end lost 4 bases, the J end lost 0 bases, and 9 bases lay between the germline ends. CDR3 size: 14 residues. Germline V gives CDR1 SGHNT, CDR2 YYREEE (reference sequence). The CDR3 here is CASSLQISTDTQYF. The CDR3 DNA reads as TGTGCCAGCAGCCTCCAAATAAGCACAGATACGCAGTATTTT.

In its sample, this clone was seen a few times. At one boundary the junction diverges from the germline segment, which might be a read error. The rearrangement uses TRBV7-7 and TRBJ2-1, with 8 bases that match TRBD1. From germline, CDR1 is SSHAT and CDR2 FNYEAQ (reference sequence). There are 15 residues in the CDR3. CDR3 in amino acids: CASSLLDRGGSEQFF. Written as DNA, the CDR3 is TGTGCTAGCAGCTTACTAGACAGGGGAGGTAGTGAGCAGTTCTTC.

On this clone itself: The sample carries other DNA sequences with the same CDR3. V usage is TRBV5-1 and J usage is TRBJ2-5, with a weak D call TRBD1 (6 bases). Germline V lookup: CDR1 SGHRS, CDR2 YFSETQ. V lost 2 bases and J lost 2, with 7 bases in between. This CDR3 comprises 13 residues. CDR3 bases: TGCGCCAGCAGCTTACAGGGACAAGAGACCCAGTACTTC. It specifies CASSLQGQETQYF. Based on the CDR3 plus reference TRBV5-1 and TRBJ2-5, the full variable domain is KAGVTQTPRYLIKTRGQQVTLSCSPISGHRSVSWYQQTPGQGLQFLFEYFSETQRNKGNFPGRFSGRQFSNSRSEMNVSTLELGDSALYLCASSLQGQETQYFGPGTRLLVL.

This clone was counted only a few times. The chain links TRBV5-1 to TRBJ2-5, with D perhaps being TRBD1 or TRBD2 (5 bases each). V lost 4 bases, J lost 7 bases, and 23 bases lay in between. The CDR3 extends over 16 amino acids. The germline gives CDR1 SGHRS, CDR2 YFSETQ. The CDR3 DNA is TGCGCCAGCAGCGATATCCGGGACGGAAGAATTCGGACCCAGTACTTC. It is translated as CASSDIRDGRIRTQYF.